The rows below give T cell receptor beta chains drawn from one sample of a study of T cell responses to AZD1222 COVID-19 vaccine. Some clones are missing from TCRdb's copy, which holds only in-frame ones; the method was immunoSEQ multiplex PCR. The sample carries more than 85,000 clones, around 90% recorded once. The input for sequencing was peripheral blood, taken on day 0 of AZD1222 vaccination. These receptors came from an adult in good health. Each CDR3 is given with its conserved first and last residue. The D gene is left open where the match is weak. The size entry is marked missing in some rows and otherwise reads once, few, many or a size class.

J gene	V gene	D gene	clone size	CDR3 DNA	CDR3 protein
TRBJ2-7	TRBV28	.	.	TGTGCCAGCAGCCGCCCAACGGGGGACAGACCCTACGAGCAGTACTTC	CASSRPTGDRPYEQYF
TRBJ1-2	TRBV12-3/TRBV12-4	TRBD1	.	TGTGCCAGCAGCCCGGGACAGAGCTATGGCTACACCTTC	CASSPGQSYGYTF
TRBJ2-2	TRBV27	.	few	TGTGCCAGCACTTATGGGGAGGCCGGGGAGCTGTTTTTT	CASTYGEAGELFF
TRBJ1-1	TRBV7-2	.	once	TGTGCCAGCAGCCGGGGCGGCGCTGAAGCTTTCTTT	CASSRGGAEAFF
TRBJ1-2	TRBV28	TRBD1	.	TGTGCCAGCAGTTCCAGGGGGCTTAGCTATGGCTACACCTTC	CASSSRGLSYGYTF
TRBJ1-1	TRBV19	.	.	TGTGCCACTCTCTCCCCGGGGGATGGGGCTGAAGCTTTCTTT	CATLSPGDGAEAFF
TRBJ2-7	TRBV14	.	once	TGTGCCAGCAGCCAAGGGTTAGCAATGAGCTCCTACGAGCAGTACTTC	CASSQGLAMSSYEQYF
TRBJ1-2	TRBV28	.	.	TGTGCCAGCTCAGGGACAAACGGCTATGGCTACACCTTC	CASSGTNGYGYTF
TRBJ1-5	TRBV3-1/TRBV3-2	.	.	TGTGCCAGCAGCCAAGGCCAGGCCGGCAATCAGCCCCAGCATTTT	CASSQGQAGNQPQHF
TRBJ1-5	TRBV24-1	.	.	TGTGCCACCAGTGATTTGCAAGGGTCGCCCCAGCATTTT	CATSDLQGSPQHF
TRBJ1-1	TRBV27	.	.	TGTGCCAGCAGCGAGCGGGACGGGTGGGGTGAAGCTTTCTTT	CASSERDGWGEAFF
TRBJ1-1	TRBV7-9	.	.	TGTGCCAGCACCAGACTTGAACCTGAAGCTTTCTTT	CASTRLEPEAFF